The 9 T cell receptor beta chains presented below share a single source sample, sequenced in a study of OX40 agonist ivuxolimab in advanced cancers. The protocol was immunoSEQ multiplex PCR, while the TCRdb copy is restricted to in-frame clones and leaves out a portion. The table has 45,000 to 55,000 clones, around nine tenths seen once. Source: CD4+ or CD8+ T cells sorted from blood, taken in a trial of the OX40 agonist ivuxolimab. The receptors derive from an adult with an advanced solid tumor such as melanoma, head and neck, liver or kidney cancer.

The CDR3 sequence: CASSRQGRGQETQYF. CDR3 bases: TGCGCCAGCAGCAGACAGGGACGGGGGCAAGAGACCCAGTACTTC. This chain links TRBV5-1 with TRBJ2-5; tentative D call: TRBD1 (7 bases). There are 15 residues in the CDR3. From germline, CDR1 is SGHRS and CDR2 YFSETQ. V was pared by 4 bases and J by 2 bases, with 15 bases between.

CDR3 sequence reads: CASSPPGSGRNTEAFF. Here the CDR3 DNA reads TGTGCCAGCTCACCACCGGGGTCCGGACGGAACACTGAAGCTTTCTTT. The rearrangement joins TRBV18 to TRBJ1-1; D is uncertain. Trimming pared 0 bases from V and 1 base from J, leaving 12 bases between. CDR1 KGHSH and CDR2 LQKENI come from the germline V gene. This CDR3 has 16 residues.

This chain connects TRBV11-2 to TRBJ2-7, with TRBD2 as a possible D gene (7 bases). The CDR3 is 16 residues long. The V end lost 1 base, the J end lost 4 bases, and 17 bases lay between the germline ends. Germline CDR1 is SGHAT and CDR2 is FQNNGV. The CDR3 coding sequence is TGTGCCAGCAGCTTAGCGAGGGGGGGCCCTTTTTACGAGCAGTACTTC. It translates to CASSLARGGPFYEQYF.

The gene calls are TRBV16 and TRBJ1-5, with D perhaps matching TRBD1 (5 bases). CDR3 length: 18 amino acids. CDR1 is KGHSY and CDR2 is FQNENV in the germline V gene. V lost 4 bases to trimming and J lost 7 bases, with 26 bases between them. The CDR3 bases are TGTGCCAGCAGCCTTTCGAAGTCTGGGGGGTCTGGAGAGCAGCCCCAGCATTTT. Translation: CASSLSKSGGSGEQPQHF.

V is TRBV5-3 and J is TRBJ2-1; no reliable D call. TRBV5-3 is an ORF; its function is uncertain. V was trimmed by 8 bases and J by 9 bases, leaving 15 bases between them. This CDR3 has 12 amino acids. The DNA of the CDR3 is TGTGCCAGCAGCCTACTGCTCCCTGAGCAGTTCTTC. Translated: CASSLLLPEQFF.

This clone was detected only once. The genes are TRBV18 and TRBJ2-3; weak D call: TRBD1 (6 bases). The V end was cut by 2 bases, the J end by 3 bases, with 18 bases between. Germline CDR1 and CDR2: KGHSH and LQKENI. The CDR3 contains 17 residues. The CDR3 region is CASSPRTVRFGTDTQYF. DNA of the CDR3: TGTGCCAGCTCACCAAGGACAGTTCGTTTTGGAACAGATACGCAGTATTTT.

The genes are TRBV10-2 and TRBJ1-5, with D possibly being TRBD1 (5 bases). Germline V gene data show CDR1 as WSHSY and CDR2 as SAAADI. The CDR3 runs 13 residues. V was clipped by 9 bases and J by 6 bases, with 15 bases between them. The CDR3 protein is CARGEGGSQPQHF. The CDR3 coding sequence is TGCGCCAGGGGGGAGGGCGGTAGTCAGCCCCAGCATTTT.

This chain links TRBV11-3 with TRBJ2-1, with D possibly matching TRBD2 (6 bases). The CDR3 extends over 15 amino acids. Trimming left V 2 bases short and J 0 bases short, with 8 bases between. Germline CDR1 and CDR2: SGHNT and YENEEA. The CDR3 DNA sequence: TGTGCCAGCAGCTTAATCGGGAGCTCCTACAATGAGCAGTTCTTC. Protein: CASSLIGSSYNEQFF. Together with reference TRBV11-3 and TRBJ2-1, the CDR3 gives the full variable domain: EAGVVQSPRYKIIEKKQPVAFWCNPISGHNTLYWYLQNLGQGPELLIRYENEEAVDDSQLPKDRFSAERLKGVDSTLKIQPAELGDSAVYLCASSLIGSSYNEQFFGPGTRLTVL.

The chain recombines TRBV5-1 with TRBJ2-7; D is perhaps TRBD1 or TRBD2 (5 bases each). The CDR3 contains 15 residues. CDR1 is SGHRS, CDR2 YFSETQ, per germline. V was shortened by 4 bases and J by 3 bases, with 17 bases between the two germline ends. CDR3 region: CASSLGHRDLYEQYF. CDR3 in DNA: TGCGCCAGCAGCCTAGGCCACCGGGACCTCTACGAGCAGTACTTC. The complete variable domain, with remaining parts taken from reference TRBV5-1 and TRBJ2-7, reads KAGVTQTPRYLIKTRGQQVTLSCSPISGHRSVSWYQQTPGQGLQFLFEYFSETQRNKGNFPGRFSGRQFSNSRSEMNVSTLELGDSALYLCASSLGHRDLYEQYFGPGTRLTVT.